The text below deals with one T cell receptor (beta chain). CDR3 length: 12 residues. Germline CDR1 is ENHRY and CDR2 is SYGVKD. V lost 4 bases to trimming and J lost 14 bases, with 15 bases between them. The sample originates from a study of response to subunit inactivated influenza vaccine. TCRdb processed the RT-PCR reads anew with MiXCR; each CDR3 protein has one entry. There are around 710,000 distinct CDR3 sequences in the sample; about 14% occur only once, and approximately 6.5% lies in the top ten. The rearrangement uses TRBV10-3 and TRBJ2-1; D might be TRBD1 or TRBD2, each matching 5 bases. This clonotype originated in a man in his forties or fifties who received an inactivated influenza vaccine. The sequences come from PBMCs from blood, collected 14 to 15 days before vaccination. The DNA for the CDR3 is TGTGCCATCAGTGCGGGGCGAACCAGGGAGTTCTTC. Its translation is CAISAGRTREFF.